One T cell receptor (beta chain) is described in this entry. This entry is derived from a study of blood T cell repertoires in COVID-19. Sequenced by immunoSEQ multiplex PCR; TCRdb stores in-frame clones only, minus some. The sample lists about 260,000 clones; around 92% were seen once. V lost 0 bases, J lost 7 bases, and 13 bases lay in between. This CDR3 has 15 residues. Germline CDR1 is KGHSH and CDR2 is LQKENI. The sequence was obtained from a person under 30 with COVID-19, enrolled during active disease. The sequenced sample was peripheral blood. The chain carries TRBV18 and TRBJ1-3, with D maybe TRBD1 (5 bases). CDR3 sequence (DNA): TGTGCCAGCTCACCACCGAGAAGGGGAGGCAACACCATATATTTT. This codes for CASSPPRRGGNTIYF.